This T cell receptor (beta chain) is from a study of blood T cell repertoires in COVID-19. TCRdb keeps only in-frame clones here, not all; method: immunoSEQ multiplex PCR. The repertoire holds some 120,000 clones, with approximately 80% as singletons. The sequence was obtained from a man of 80 years or more with acute or convalescent COVID-19. The specimen was peripheral blood.

CDR3 coding DNA: TGTGCCAGTACCCAAACAGGGGACTATGGCTACACCTTC. Its translation: CASTQTGDYGYTF. The chain recombines TRBV19 with TRBJ1-2, with 7 bases lining up with TRBD1. The CDR3 covers 13 residues. Germline-derived CDR1 and CDR2 are LNHDA and SQIVND (reference sequence). J was trimmed by 3 bases and V by 7 bases; bases with no gene match: 5.